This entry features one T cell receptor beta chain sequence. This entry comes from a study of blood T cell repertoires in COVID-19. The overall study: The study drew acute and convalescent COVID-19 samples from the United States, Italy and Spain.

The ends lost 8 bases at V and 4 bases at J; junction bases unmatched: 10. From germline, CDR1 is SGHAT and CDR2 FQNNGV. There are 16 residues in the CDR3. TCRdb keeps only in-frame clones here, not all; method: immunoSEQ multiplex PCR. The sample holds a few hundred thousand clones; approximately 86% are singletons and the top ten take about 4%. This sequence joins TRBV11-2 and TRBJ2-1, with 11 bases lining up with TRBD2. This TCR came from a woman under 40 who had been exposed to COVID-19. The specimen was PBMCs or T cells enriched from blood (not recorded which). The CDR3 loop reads CASVGGTSGLYNEQFF. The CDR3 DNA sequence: TGTGCCAGCGTCGGAGGGACTAGCGGACTGTACAATGAGCAGTTCTTC.